Given below is one TCR beta chain in context. This sample was taken from a study of shared clonotypes between healthy human individuals. TCRdb's table, derived via immunoSEQ multiplex PCR, lists solely in-frame clones and lacks some. Of more than 2,000,000 clones listed, roughly 93% were seen once; the top ten hold 0.39%. This CDR3 has 17 amino acids. V dropped 10 bases and J dropped 1 base, with 24 bases sitting between them. CDR1 and CDR2 (germline): MNHEY, SMNVEV (reference sequence). Sequenced input: naive CD4+ T cells from PBMCs. Stated subset: CD45RA+ positively selected. The rearrangement uses TRBV27 and TRBJ2-3, with D tentatively TRBD1 (5 bases). The source is a man aged 18 to 29 in good health. Some clones in this sample may be carry-over from other donors' samples. For the CDR3, the DNA is TGTGCCAACAACCCCAGGGCTAGAAGTATGGGCACAGATACGCAGTATTTT. Translating it yields CANNPRARSMGTDTQYF.